This TCR beta chain was found in a study of shared clonotypes between healthy human individuals. About this clone itself: Its antigen is not identified.

The split of CD4+ cells yielded CD45RA+ naive and CD45RA-negative memory subsets. The length of the CDR3 is 15 residues. V was cut by 5 bases and J by 4 bases, with 17 bases left in between. Germline values: CDR1 SEHNR, CDR2 FQNEAQ (reference sequence). Study-level points and caveats: The study found lower generation probabilities in non-shared clonotypes than in those shared by all four donors.

Over several immunoSEQ plates, each subset's genomic DNA was distributed in even portions. Sequenced by immunoSEQ multiplex PCR; TCRdb stores in-frame clones only, minus some. The table includes fewer than 3 million clones, 85% to 95% detected once. V and J are TRBV7-9 and TRBJ2-5; D not certain. The specimen sequenced was naive CD4+ T cells from PBMCs. Noted subset: CD45RA+ positively selected. The receptor was isolated from a man between 18 and 29 years old in good health. Some clones in this sample may be carry-over from other donors' samples. CDR3 loop: CASSPRAPRGETQYF. The DNA for the CDR3 is TGTGCCAGCAGCCCCCGGGCCCCGAGAGGAGAGACCCAGTACTTC.